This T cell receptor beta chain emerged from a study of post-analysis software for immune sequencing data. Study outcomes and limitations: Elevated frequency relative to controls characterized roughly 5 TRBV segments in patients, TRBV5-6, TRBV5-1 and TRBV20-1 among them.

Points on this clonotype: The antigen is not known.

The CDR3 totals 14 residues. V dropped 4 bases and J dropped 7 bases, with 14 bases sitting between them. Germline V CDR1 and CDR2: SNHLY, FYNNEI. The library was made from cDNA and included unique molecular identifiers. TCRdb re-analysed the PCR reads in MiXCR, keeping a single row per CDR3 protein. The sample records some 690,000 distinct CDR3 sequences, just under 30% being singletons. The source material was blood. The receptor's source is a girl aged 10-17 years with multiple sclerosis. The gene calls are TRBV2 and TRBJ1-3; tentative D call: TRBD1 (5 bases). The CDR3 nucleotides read TGTGCCAGCAGTGTGTGGGACGAGGGGAACACCATATATTTT. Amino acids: CASSVWDEGNTIYF.